These 27 T cell receptor beta chains originate from one sample sequenced in a study. TRBV12-4/TRBJ1-2 clonotypes were amplified with adaptor-ligated barcode primers. Via MiXCR, TCRdb re-called the multiplex PCR reads, giving one row per CDR3 protein. The repertoire has roughly 1,300 distinct CDR3 sequences, around a fifth of them found once; the top ten carry approximately 28%. Source material: naive CD4+ T cells sorted from blood. Described subset: naive CD4+ T cells, CD4+CD45RA+CD25-. These receptors were obtained from a female donor with breast cancer.

V gene TRBV12-3 or TRBV12-4 combines with J gene TRBJ1-2, with D unclear. Trimming removed 5 bases from V and 4 bases from J, with 11 bases in between. This CDR3 is 13 amino acids long. CDR3 nucleotides: TGTGCCAGCAGTCGGATAACGGCCTATGGCTACACCTTC. This encodes CASSRITAYGYTF.

In this sample, this clonotype turned up once. The chain uses TRBV12-3 or TRBV12-4 and TRBJ1-2, with TRBD1 identical over 7 bases. Unmatched junction bases numbered 7, after V lost 5 bases and J lost 7 bases. The CDR3 has 13 amino acids. CDR3 protein: CASSHRQGSGYTF. CDR3 DNA: TGTGCCAGCAGTCACCGACAGGGAAGTGGCTACACCTTC.

This clonotype is labeled as medium-sized. This chain uses TRBV12-3 or TRBV12-4 with TRBJ1-2, with D uncertain. The germline V and J ends were trimmed by 3 bases and 2 bases, with 4 bases remaining between them. The CDR3 spans 12 residues. The CDR3 reads CASSFDNYGYTF. The DNA of the CDR3 is TGTGCCAGCAGTTTTGACAACTATGGCTACACCTTC.

This clonotype is judged medium-sized. The rearrangement joins TRBV12-3 or TRBV12-4 to TRBJ1-2; D is ambiguous. V gave up 6 bases and J gave up 0 bases, with 17 bases separating them. This CDR3 is built from 16 residues. This CDR3 is CASRRHRRRANYGYTF. The DNA of the CDR3 is TGTGCCAGCAGGAGACACAGACGGAGAGCTAACTATGGCTACACCTTC.

By share of the sample, this clonotype is large. V and J are TRBV12-3 or TRBV12-4 and TRBJ1-2; D gene ambiguous. Trimming left V 8 bases short and J 0 bases short, with 7 bases between. The CDR3 sequence is 12 residues long. The DNA for the CDR3 is TGTGCCAGCGGGTTCTCTAACTATGGCTACACCTTC. This gives the protein CASGFSNYGYTF.

Notes on this clonotype: A clone one base away is much larger, so this may be a read error. This sequence joins TRBV12-3 or TRBV12-4 and TRBJ1-2, with D hard to call. The CDR3 is 14 amino acids. V was pared by 2 bases and J by 6 bases, with 13 bases between. CDR3 DNA sequence: TGTGCCAGCAGTTTAAGGAAGGGTTCTGATGGCTACACCTTC. It yields the protein CASSLRKGSDGYTF.

By sample share, this clonotype is medium-sized. The V call is TRBV12-3 or TRBV12-4, the J call TRBJ1-2; tentatively, D is TRBD1 (5 bases). Trimming cost V 3 bases and J 7 bases, with 18 bases left between them. The CDR3 covers 15 residues. CDR3 sequence: CASSLGGRGDLGYTF. CDR3 DNA sequence: TGTGCCAGCAGTTTGGGTGGACGGGGCGATCTTGGCTACACCTTC.

In this sample, this clonotype is hyperexpanded. The CDR3 bases are TGTGCCAGCAGTTTAGGATATGACGGGGCAGAACGAGGCTACACCTTC. Its protein product is CASSLGYDGAERGYTF. The chain recombines TRBV12-3 or TRBV12-4 with TRBJ1-2; possible D gene TRBD1, 5 bases. V dropped 1 base and J dropped 8 bases, with 20 bases sitting between them. The CDR3 has 16 residues.

This clonotype rates as medium-sized (0.01 to 0.1%). This sequence joins TRBV12-3 or TRBV12-4 and TRBJ1-2; D is unclear. V was cut by 1 base and J by 2 bases, with 11 bases left in between. CDR3 length: 15 residues. DNA for the CDR3: TGTGCCAGCAGTTTAGGTCTGACGGAAAACTATGGCTACACCTTC. It translates to CASSLGLTENYGYTF.

This clonotype ranks as medium-sized. The genes are TRBV12-3 or TRBV12-4 and TRBJ1-2; D ambiguous. The V end lost 5 bases, the J end lost 0 bases, and 7 bases lay between the germline ends. CDR3 length: 13 amino acids. The CDR3 DNA reads TGTGCCAGCAGTGATACAGCTAACTATGGCTACACCTTC. This sequence encodes CASSDTANYGYTF.

Note on this clonotype: Here the CDR3 omits its conserved ending phenylalanine or tryptophan, so a read error is the likely source. The limits of the CDR3 on the DNA are not certain, so only TCRdb's listed CDR3 is given. The chain is built from TRBV12-3 or TRBV12-4 and TRBJ1-2; TRBD1 is the table's D call, not checked against the DNA. The CDR3 has 15 residues if both end residues are counted. The CDR3 loop reads CASSSMDRFLRNFRL.

This clonotype was counted a few times. The chain recombines TRBV12-3 or TRBV12-4 with TRBJ1-2; 10 bases match TRBD1. The CDR3 runs to 12 residues. V trimming: 7 bases; J trimming: 7 bases; junction bases outside the gene matches: 3. This CDR3 reads CASTGTGAGYTF. The CDR3 DNA sequence: TGTGCCAGCACCGGGACAGGGGCTGGCTACACCTTC.

This clonotype is medium-sized. The V and J genes are TRBV12-3 or TRBV12-4 and TRBJ1-2, with D tentatively TRBD1 (5 bases). CDR3 size: 14 residues. Trimming left V 5 bases short and J 4 bases short, with 14 bases between. The CDR3 nucleotides are TGTGCCAGCAGTGAGGAGGGGCCCGGCTATGGCTACACCTTC. Translating it yields CASSEEGPGYGYTF.

In its sample, this clonotype is medium-sized (0.01 to 0.1%). The V call is TRBV12-3 or TRBV12-4, the J call TRBJ1-2; D might be TRBD1 (5 bases). V lost 7 bases and J lost 7, with 19 bases in between. CDR3 length equals 14 residues. The CDR3 loop reads CASTLSPGPGGYTF. As DNA, the CDR3 is TGTGCCAGCACCTTAAGTCCGGGGCCGGGTGGCTACACCTTC.

By share of the sample, this clonotype is medium-sized. J is TRBJ1-2 and V is TRBV12-3 or TRBV12-4, with 8 bases that match TRBD1. The CDR3 loop spans 13 amino acids. V was pared by 6 bases and J by 5 bases, with 5 bases of the junction left unmatched. CDR3 in DNA: TGTGCCAGCAGGGGCGGACAGGGTTATGGCTACACCTTC. This codes for CASRGGQGYGYTF.

The chain carries TRBV12-3 or TRBV12-4 and TRBJ1-2; 9 bases fit TRBD1. The CDR3 length is 13 residues. J lost 6 bases, V lost 5 bases, and 4 bases had no gene match. The CDR3 DNA reads as TGTGCCAGCAGTCCGGGACAGGGCAATGGCTACACCTTC. This codes for CASSPGQGNGYTF.

This clonotype is deemed medium-sized (0.01 to 0.1%). The V call is TRBV12-3 or TRBV12-4, the J call TRBJ1-2; D remains unclear. The germline V and J ends were trimmed by 7 bases and 2 bases, with 17 bases remaining between them. CDR3 length equals 15 residues. In DNA form, the CDR3 reads TGTGCCAGCATCCAAAAGCCGGGCCCGAACTATGGCTACACCTTC. Its translation: CASIQKPGPNYGYTF.

This clonotype qualifies as large (0.1 to 1%). This chain connects TRBV12-3 or TRBV12-4 to TRBJ1-2, with D possibly matching TRBD1 (6 bases). The CDR3 contains 13 residues. V was shortened by 5 bases and J by 1 base, with 8 bases between the two germline ends. The CDR3 DNA reads as TGTGCCAGCAGTAGGACAGTTAACTATGGCTACACCTTC. Amino acids: CASSRTVNYGYTF.

This clonotype is judged medium-sized. J is TRBJ1-2 and V is TRBV12-3 or TRBV12-4; D not resolved. Trimming removed 6 bases at V and 4 bases at J, with 18 bases between. This CDR3 spans 15 amino acids. The CDR3 region has the DNA TGTGCCAGCAGACACCACTGGGGAACTCCCTATGGCTACACCTTC. It encodes CASRHHWGTPYGYTF.

In this sample, this clonotype is medium-sized. The chain links TRBV12-3 or TRBV12-4 to TRBJ1-2, with D uncertain. The CDR3 extends over 11 amino acids. V lost 5 bases and J 8 bases, leaving 9 bases between the germline ends. The DNA of the CDR3 is TGTGCCAGCAGTCCCCAGGTGGGCTACACCTTC. Translating gives CASSPQVGYTF.

By share, this clonotype counts as medium-sized. The chain employs TRBV12-3 or TRBV12-4 and TRBJ1-2; 7 positions agree with TRBD1. The CDR3 is 13 amino acids. The V gene end was trimmed by 7 bases and the J gene end by 3 bases; junction bases not matched to a gene: 5. The CDR3 region has the DNA TGTGCCAGCACCCTCGGGACAGACTATGGCTACACCTTC. It is translated as CASTLGTDYGYTF.

This clonotype is medium-sized (0.01 to 0.1%) by share. The chain joins TRBV12-3 or TRBV12-4 to TRBJ1-2; no definite D call. Trimming pared 0 bases from V and 7 bases from J, leaving 15 bases between. The CDR3 spans 15 residues. The CDR3 is CASSLALGIGSGYTF. The CDR3, as DNA: TGTGCCAGCAGTTTAGCGTTAGGCATCGGGAGTGGCTACACCTTC.

By share, this clonotype ranks as large. V is TRBV12-3 or TRBV12-4 and J is TRBJ1-2; D uncertain. V gave up 6 bases and J gave up 7 bases, with 15 bases separating them. This CDR3 region has 13 residues. CDR3 nucleotides: TGTGCCAGCAGCCCCGCGGGGTACGGTGGCTACACCTTC. It yields the protein CASSPAGYGGYTF.

This chain connects TRBV12-3 or TRBV12-4 to TRBJ1-2; 8 bases fit TRBD1. The V gene end was trimmed by 5 bases and the J gene end by 4 bases; junction bases not matched to a gene: 9. This CDR3 comprises 15 residues. The chain's CDR3 is CASSPRTGQSYGYTF. The CDR3 DNA is TGTGCCAGCAGTCCCCGGACAGGGCAGAGCTATGGCTACACCTTC.

This clonotype is judged medium-sized. The chain joins TRBV12-3 or TRBV12-4 to TRBJ1-2; TRBD1 matches at 10 bases. The J segment lost 4 bases and the V segment lost 7 bases, leaving 6 bases of the junction unmatched. The CDR3 extends over 14 amino acids. CDR3 amino acids: CASIRGQGSYGYTF. The CDR3 DNA sequence: TGTGCCAGCATACGGGGACAGGGGAGCTATGGCTACACCTTC.

Within the sample, this clonotype is medium-sized. V gene TRBV12-3 or TRBV12-4 combines with J gene TRBJ1-2; 7 bases are shared with TRBD1. Losses at the gene ends were 6 bases for V and 0 bases for J; bases not matched to a gene: 10. There are 16 residues in the CDR3. CDR3 sequence: CASSPIQGRANYGYTF. The CDR3 DNA is TGTGCCAGCAGCCCCATACAGGGGAGGGCTAACTATGGCTACACCTTC.

The CDR3 reads CASRGGSGRGGYTF. Here the CDR3 DNA reads TGTGCCAGCAGGGGAGGGTCGGGACGAGGTGGCTACACCTTC. V and J are TRBV12-3 or TRBV12-4 and TRBJ1-2; D possibly corresponds to TRBD1 (5 bases). V shed 6 bases and J shed 7 bases, with 18 bases lying between them. CDR3 size: 14 residues.